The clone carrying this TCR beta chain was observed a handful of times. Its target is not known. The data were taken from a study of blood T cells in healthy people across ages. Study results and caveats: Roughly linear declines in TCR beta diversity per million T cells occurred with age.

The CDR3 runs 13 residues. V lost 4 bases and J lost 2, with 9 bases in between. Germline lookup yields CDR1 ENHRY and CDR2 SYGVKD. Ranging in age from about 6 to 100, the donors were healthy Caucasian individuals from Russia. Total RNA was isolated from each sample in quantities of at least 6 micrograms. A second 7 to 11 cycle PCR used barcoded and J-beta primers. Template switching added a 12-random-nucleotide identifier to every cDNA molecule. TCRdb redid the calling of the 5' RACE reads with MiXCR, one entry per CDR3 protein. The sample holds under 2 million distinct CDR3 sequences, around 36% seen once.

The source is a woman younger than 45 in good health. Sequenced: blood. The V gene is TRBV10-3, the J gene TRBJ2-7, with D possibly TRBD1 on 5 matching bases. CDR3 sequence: CAISGGRTYEQYF. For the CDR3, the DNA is TGTGCCATCAGTGGGGGCAGAACCTACGAGCAGTACTTC.